This TCR beta chain was observed in a study of blood T cell repertoires in COVID-19. In the authors' workflow: Reference gene primer amplification in the assay estimated nucleated cell counts. This table comes from immunoSEQ multiplex PCR, and its TCRdb copy is limited to in-frame clones, with some not included. V, J and clone size derive from that table, while D and trimming were established from the DNA sequence. The sample holds over 250,000 clones; 70% to 90% are singletons and the top ten take 13%. This CDR3 spans 16 amino acids. CDR1 LNHDA and CDR2 SQIVND come from the germline V gene (reference sequence). The V end lost 1 base, the J end lost 2 bases, and 9 bases lay between the germline ends.

Sequenced sample: peripheral blood. The clonotype comes from a woman in her sixties or seventies with COVID-19, enrolled during active disease. The chain joins TRBV19 to TRBJ2-6; possible D gene TRBD1, 6 bases. CDR3 protein: CASSIAQGPGANVLTF. CDR3 nucleotide sequence: TGTGCCAGTAGTATAGCCCAGGGGCCTGGGGCCAACGTCCTGACTTTC.